Following are 24 T cell receptor beta chains from one sample sequenced in a study of beta chain features in type 1 diabetes. All of the isolated RNA was reverse transcribed, so expressed TCRB transcripts were sequenced. Some clones are missing from TCRdb's copy, which holds only in-frame ones; the method was immunoSEQ multiplex PCR. The profile shows fewer than 550,000 clones, about an eighth of them singletons. The specimen was naive CD4+ T cells from blood. The receptors derive from a woman aged 18-30 years in good health.

This clone was found a few times. This rearrangement joins TRBV7-2 to TRBJ1-3; the D is unclear. The CDR3 is 14 amino acids. The germline CDR1 and CDR2 sequences are SGHTA and FQGNSA. V was pared by 2 bases and J by 2 bases, with 7 bases between. The CDR3: CASSLLWAGNTIYF. CDR3 in DNA: TGTGCCAGCAGCTTACTCTGGGCTGGAAACACCATATATTTT.

V is TRBV15 and J is TRBJ1-5; 9 nucleotides agree with TRBD1. J lost 6 bases, V lost 1 base, and 13 bases had no gene match. This CDR3 spans 18 amino acids. Germline lookup yields CDR1 LNHNV and CDR2 YYDKDF (reference sequence). The CDR3 bases are TGTGCCACCAGCAGAGGCAAAAAGGGGACAGGGTATAGTCAGCCCCAGCATTTT. Its translation: CATSRGKKGTGYSQPQHF.

This clone turned up a few times. This chain joins TRBV7-8 and TRBJ2-1; D is uncertain. V was trimmed by 2 bases and J by 4 bases, leaving 12 bases between them. CDR1 and CDR2 (germline): SGHVS, FQNEAQ. The CDR3 totals 15 residues. CDR3 in amino acids: CASSLLLGYYNEQFF. CDR3 nucleotide sequence: TGTGCCAGCAGCTTATTGTTGGGGTATTACAATGAGCAGTTCTTC. Full variable domain (remainder filled in from reference TRBV7-8 and TRBJ2-1): GAGVSQSPRYKVAKRGQDVALRCDPISGHVSLFWYQQALGQGPEFLTYFQNEAQLDKSGLPSDRFFAERPEGSVSTLKIQRTQQEDSAVYLCASSLLLGYYNEQFFGPGTRLTVL.

The chain couples TRBV7-9 to TRBJ2-7, with TRBD2 matching over 8 bases. Germline-derived CDR1 and CDR2 are SEHNR and FQNEAQ (reference sequence). Trimming at V came to 4 bases and at J to 7 bases, leaving 3 bases not matched to a gene. The CDR3 is made up of 12 amino acids. In DNA, the CDR3 is TGTGCCAGCAGCTACTTAGCGGGGGAGCAGTACTTC. Translated, it gives CASSYLAGEQYF. Full variable domain (rest looked up from reference TRBV7-9 and TRBJ2-7): DTGVSQNPRHKITKRGQNVTFRCDPISEHNRLYWYRQTLGQGPEFLTYFQNEAQLEKSRLLSDRFSAERPKGSFSTLEIQRTEQGDSAMYLCASSYLAGEQYFGPGTRLTVT.

This clone was picked up a small number of times. V usage is TRBV9 and J usage is TRBJ2-3; D not certain. Trimming left V 0 bases short and J 4 bases short, with 9 bases between. The length of the CDR3 is 14 residues. Germline V gene data show CDR1 as SGDLS and CDR2 as YYNGEE. CDR3 sequence reads: CASSVEDVADTQYF. CDR3 DNA: TGTGCCAGCAGCGTAGAAGACGTCGCAGATACGCAGTATTTT.

The J gene is TRBJ2-6, the V gene TRBV28, with D possibly matching TRBD1 (6 bases). Germline V gene sequence: CDR1 MDHEN, CDR2 SYDVKM. CDR3 length equals 20 residues. Trimming removed 3 bases from V and 0 bases from J, with 21 bases in between. CDR3 in amino acids: CASSFLVVMDSSSGANVLTF. The DNA of the CDR3 is TGTGCCAGCAGTTTTCTGGTCGTCATGGACAGTAGCTCTGGGGCCAACGTCCTGACTTTC.

This clone was counted a few times. The genes are TRBV12-5 and TRBJ2-1; D may be TRBD2 (6 bases). Between the trimmed V and J ends, which lost 6 bases and 2 bases, there was a span of 17 bases. Germline V gene data show CDR1 as LGHNT and CDR2 as FRNRAP. There are 16 residues in the CDR3. The CDR3 protein is CASGRAAGSTYNEQFF. CDR3 nucleotides: TGTGCTAGTGGGAGAGCGGCGGGGAGTACCTACAATGAGCAGTTCTTC.

In its sample, this clone was seen a few times. V and J are TRBV5-1 and TRBJ2-7; D is uncertain. V was trimmed by 0 bases and J by 0 bases, leaving 10 bases between them. Per germline, CDR1 SGHRS and CDR2 YFSETQ. The CDR3 has 15 amino acids. CDR3 region: CASSLGPTDSYEQYF. For the CDR3, the DNA is TGCGCCAGCAGCTTGGGACCAACGGACTCCTACGAGCAGTACTTC.

This clone has just a few counts. This chain joins TRBV19 and TRBJ1-1; D possibly corresponds to TRBD1 (5 bases). Trimming removed 4 bases at V and 0 bases at J, with 9 bases between. Looked up from germline, CDR1 is LNHDA and CDR2 is SQIVND (reference sequence). This CDR3 region has 14 residues. The CDR3 loop is CASSTDSMNTEAFF. The CDR3 nucleotides read TGTGCCAGTAGTACTGACAGCATGAACACTGAAGCTTTCTTT.

This chain uses TRBV13 with TRBJ2-3, with D hard to call. Germline values: CDR1 PRHDT, CDR2 FYEKMQ (reference sequence). V shed 4 bases and J shed 2 bases, with 4 bases lying between them. The CDR3 covers 12 residues. The CDR3 sequence is CASSSNTDTQYF. The CDR3 bases are TGTGCCAGCAGCTCAAACACAGATACGCAGTATTTT.

J is TRBJ2-6 and V is TRBV5-1; 8 nucleotides align to TRBD1. The CDR3 extends over 16 amino acids. With V trimmed by 4 bases and J by 0 bases, 3 bases remained unmatched. The germline CDR1 and CDR2 sequences are SGHRS and YFSETQ. The CDR3 DNA reads TGCGCCAGCAGCCCCACAGGGGGCTCTGGGGCCAACGTCCTGACTTTC. Translated: CASSPTGGSGANVLTF.

This clone occurred a few times. The chain uses TRBV19 and TRBJ1-5; tentative D call: TRBD1 (5 bases). CDR3 length equals 14 residues. CDR1 is LNHDA and CDR2 is SQIVND in the germline V gene (reference sequence). Deletions cut 6 bases from V and 9 bases from J, with 18 bases between. This CDR3 is CASSIGTLARPQHF. CDR3 sequence (DNA): TGTGCCAGTAGCATCGGGACTCTCGCCCGGCCCCAGCATTTT.

The chain employs TRBV29-1 and TRBJ2-3; TRBD1 matches 9 bases. The V and J ends lost 2 bases and 4 bases, in that order; junction bases with no gene match: 4. CDR3 length equals 14 residues. Germline loops: CDR1 SQVTM, CDR2 ANQGSEA. CDR3 DNA sequence: TGCAGCGTTGAATTGGGACAGGGTCCAGATACGCAGTATTTT. Amino acid sequence: CSVELGQGPDTQYF.

In its sample, this clone was seen a few times. The conserved phenylalanine or tryptophan is not found at the CDR3 terminus, so this likely reflects a read error. Because the CDR3's place on the DNA is in doubt, the DNA is left out and the CDR3 is given as listed by TCRdb. This chain links TRBV10-3 with TRBJ2-7; TRBD1 is the table's D call, not checked against the DNA. The CDR3 adds up to 11 amino acids, both ends counted. From germline, CDR1 is ENHRY and CDR2 SYGVKD. This CDR3 is CAISQWTGHVG.

The CDR3 bases are TGTGCCAGCAGCTTCCGGGTCGAGCAGTACGTC. This encodes CASSFRVEQYV. The V and J genes are TRBV11-2 and TRBJ2-7; D gene unclear. This CDR3 contains 11 residues. V was pared by 3 bases and J by 6 bases, with 6 bases between. Germline CDR1 reads SGHAT; CDR2 reads FQNNGV.

A few counts support this clone. CDR3 residues: CATEAVETQYF. DNA of the CDR3: TGTGCCACCGAAGCGGTTGAGACCCAGTACTTC. The J gene is TRBJ2-5, the V gene TRBV28; TRBD2 is a possible D gene (5 bases). V lost 10 bases and J lost 5, with 11 bases in between. The CDR3 loop spans 11 amino acids. Germline-derived CDR1 and CDR2 are MDHEN and SYDVKM.

The gene calls are TRBV10-3 and TRBJ1-1; no clear D gene. The CDR3 spans 13 residues. Germline V gene sequence: CDR1 ENHRY, CDR2 SYGVKD. Trimming stripped 8 bases from V and 0 bases from J, with 10 bases between. CDR3 coding DNA: TGTGCCATCGAATCAGACATGAACACTGAAGCTTTCTTT. Translation gives CAIESDMNTEAFF.

The chain joins TRBV9 to TRBJ2-3; 7 nucleotides agree with TRBD2. The CDR3 is 17 amino acids. V trimming: 3 bases; J trimming: 1 base; junction bases outside the gene matches: 11. Germline V gene data show CDR1 as SGDLS and CDR2 as YYNGEE. The CDR3: CASSELAYLRGTDTQYF. The CDR3 DNA follows: TGTGCCAGCAGCGAACTAGCGTACCTACGAGGCACAGATACGCAGTATTTT.

This clone has only a few counts. This chain joins TRBV29-1 and TRBJ1-2; D is ambiguous. This CDR3 comprises 12 residues. CDR1 is SQVTM, CDR2 ANQGSEA, per germline. V lost 4 bases and J lost 2, with 8 bases in between. Here the CDR3 DNA reads TGCAGCGTTGGTTCAGAAAACTATGGCTACACCTTC. Its protein is CSVGSENYGYTF.

The rearrangement joins TRBV7-8 to TRBJ2-5, with 7 bases fitting TRBD2. This CDR3 has 16 amino acids. Per germline, CDR1 SGHVS and CDR2 FQNEAQ. V lost 8 bases, J lost 4 bases, and 16 bases stayed unmatched. DNA for the CDR3: TGTGCCAGCGGGGACCGCGTTGGCGGGAGATCAGAGACCCAGTACTTC. This gives the protein CASGDRVGGRSETQYF.

There are a few counts of this clone. This sequence joins TRBV6-5 and TRBJ2-5; 8 nucleotides line up with TRBD2. CDR1 is MNHEY and CDR2 is SVGAGI in the germline V gene. This CDR3 has 16 residues. V trimming: 3 bases; J trimming: 1 base; junction bases outside the gene matches: 7. The DNA for the CDR3 is TGTGCCAGCAGTTATTCCCTAGCGGGCTTCCAAGAGACCCAGTACTTC. Translation gives CASSYSLAGFQETQYF.

This clone occurred a few times. J is TRBJ2-5 and V is TRBV7-2, with D perhaps matching TRBD1 (5 bases). Between the trimmed V and J ends, which lost 1 base and 1 base, there was a span of 7 bases. The CDR3 consists of 14 residues. From germline, CDR1 is SGHTA and CDR2 FQGNSA. The CDR3 nucleotides read TGTGCCAGCAGCTTAGGACAGATCCAAGAGACCCAGTACTTC. Its protein product is CASSLGQIQETQYF.

This chain connects TRBV5-6 to TRBJ2-3; a possible D gene is TRBD1 (5 bases). The CDR3 spans 12 residues. Germline values: CDR1 SGHDT, CDR2 YYEEEE. Trimming cost V 4 bases and J 13 bases, with 16 bases left between them. The CDR3 loop reads CASSDGHRFEYF. CDR3 coding DNA: TGTGCCAGCAGCGACGGACATAGGTTTGAGTATTTT.

There are a few counts of this clone. V gene TRBV4-3 combines with J gene TRBJ1-6; D remains unclear. Germline CDR1 LGHNA, CDR2 YSLEER. The V end lost 6 bases, the J end lost 8 bases, and 20 bases lay between the germline ends. The CDR3 sequence is 16 residues long. CDR3 sequence: CASSHTAAFADSPLHF. In DNA, the CDR3 is TGCGCCAGCAGTCACACTGCGGCCTTCGCGGATTCACCCCTCCACTTT.